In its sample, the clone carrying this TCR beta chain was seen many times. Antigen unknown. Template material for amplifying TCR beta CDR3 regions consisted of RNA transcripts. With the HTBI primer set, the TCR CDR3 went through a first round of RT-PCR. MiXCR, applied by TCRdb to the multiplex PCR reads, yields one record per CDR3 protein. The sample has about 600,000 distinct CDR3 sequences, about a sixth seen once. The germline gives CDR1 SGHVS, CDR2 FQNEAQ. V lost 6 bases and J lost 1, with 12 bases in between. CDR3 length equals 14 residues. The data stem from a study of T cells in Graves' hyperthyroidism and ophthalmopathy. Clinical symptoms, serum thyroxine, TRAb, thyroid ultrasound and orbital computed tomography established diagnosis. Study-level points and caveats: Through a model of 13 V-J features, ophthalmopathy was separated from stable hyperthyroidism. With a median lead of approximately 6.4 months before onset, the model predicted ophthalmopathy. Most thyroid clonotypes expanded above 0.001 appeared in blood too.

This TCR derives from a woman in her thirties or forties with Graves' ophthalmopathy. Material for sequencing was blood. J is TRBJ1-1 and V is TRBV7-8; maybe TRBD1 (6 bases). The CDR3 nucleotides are TGTGCCAGCAGGGGACCGGGACAGAACACTGAAGCTTTCTTT. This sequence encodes CASRGPGQNTEAFF.